This T cell receptor (beta chain) is drawn from a study of blood T cell repertoires in COVID-19. Some clones are missing from TCRdb's copy, which holds only in-frame ones; the method was immunoSEQ multiplex PCR. The repertoire consists of approximately 180,000 clones, with roughly 80% occurring once and the leading ten covering over 7.5%. V was shortened by 0 bases and J by 8 bases, with 10 bases between the two germline ends. The length of the CDR3 is 13 residues. Per germline, CDR1 MNHEY and CDR2 SVGAGI. The V and J genes are TRBV6-5 and TRBJ1-2, with D uncertain. The specimen sequenced was peripheral blood. This clonotype was obtained from a woman in her 70s with acute or convalescent COVID-19. In DNA, the CDR3 is TGTGCCAGCAGTTACTCGAATCATCGGGGCTACACCTTC. Its translation is CASSYSNHRGYTF.